The 27 T cell receptor beta chains in this list originate from one sample, sequenced in a study of T cell repertoires in cytomegalovirus infection. Their antigens remain unidentified. TCRdb fed the reads into MiXCR, producing one record per CDR3 protein. The sample shows 54,000 or so distinct CDR3 sequences, around 30% of them seen only once. The sample comprised PBMCs, sequenced either directly or after in vitro stimulation (not recorded which). All receptors derive from a human donor in good health (CMV status not recorded). Some clones in this sample may be carry-over from other donors' samples.

This clonotype was counted many times. This chain uses TRBV7-2 with TRBJ2-7, with a possible D match to TRBD1 (5 bases). Trimming shortened V by 3 bases and J by 4 bases, and 13 bases separated the two germline ends. The germline CDR1 and CDR2 sequences are SGHTA and FQGNSA. CDR3 length: 14 residues. CDR3 protein: CASSFGHRSYEQYF. CDR3 nucleotides: TGTGCCAGCAGCTTCGGGCACAGGTCGTACGAGCAGTACTTC.

The chain is built from TRBV27 and TRBJ2-1, with D perhaps matching TRBD1 or TRBD2 (5 bases each). Germline loops: CDR1 MNHEY, CDR2 SMNVEV (reference sequence). Trimming cost V 5 bases and J 8 bases, with 16 bases left between them. CDR3 size: 14 residues. As DNA, the CDR3 is TGTGCCAGCAGTCCCGGGACCCTGGGATATGAGCAGTTCTTC. It codes for CASSPGTLGYEQFF.

This clonotype was seen more than once but under ten times. The V and J genes are TRBV5-1 and TRBJ2-3, with D hard to call. Germline V lookup: CDR1 SGHRS, CDR2 YFSETQ. The germline V and J ends were trimmed by 4 bases and 6 bases, with 12 bases remaining between them. The CDR3 is made up of 13 amino acids. CDR3: CASSRAEYDTQYF. CDR3 nucleotide sequence: TGCGCCAGCAGCAGGGCGGAGTATGATACGCAGTATTTT.

This clonotype was counted ten times or more. V gene TRBV7-2 combines with J gene TRBJ1-5; D is perhaps TRBD1 (6 bases). CDR1 and CDR2 from the germline V gene are SGHTA and FQGNSA. This CDR3 has 14 residues. The V end was cut by 2 bases, the J end by 9 bases, with 14 bases between. CDR3 coding DNA: TGTGCCAGCAGCTTACTACCAGGGGATCGGCCCCAGCATTTT. Its translation is CASSLLPGDRPQHF.

This clonotype was recorded a few times. DNA of the CDR3: TGTGCCAGCAGCTTAGCTCCGGGGGAAGATACGCAGTATTTT. It translates to CASSLAPGEDTQYF. The chain recombines TRBV7-2 with TRBJ2-3, with D possibly matching TRBD2 (6 bases). Trimming shortened V by 0 bases and J by 5 bases, and 9 bases separated the two germline ends. Germline loops: CDR1 SGHTA, CDR2 FQGNSA. The CDR3 contains 14 residues. The full variable domain, its missing parts supplied by reference TRBV7-2 and TRBJ2-3, is GAGVSQSPSNKVTEKGKDVELRCDPISGHTALYWYRQSLGQGLEFLIYFQGNSAPDKSGLPSDRFSAERTGGSVSTLTIQRTQQEDSAVYLCASSLAPGEDTQYFGPGTRLTVL.

The rearrangement uses TRBV6-1 and TRBJ2-5; 9 bases are shared with TRBD2. CDR3 length: 15 amino acids. Looked up from germline, CDR1 is MNHNS and CDR2 is SASEGT. The V segment lost 4 bases and the J segment 3 bases; nucleotides outside the gene matches: 6. CDR3 sequence reads: CASSAGIAGEETQYF. CDR3 nucleotide sequence: TGTGCCAGCAGTGCGGGGATAGCGGGGGAAGAGACCCAGTACTTC.

This clonotype was recorded at least ten times. This chain joins TRBV7-9 and TRBJ2-7; D not resolved. The germline V gene encodes CDR1 SEHNR and CDR2 FQNEAQ (reference sequence). The CDR3 totals 13 residues. V was cut by 2 bases and J by 3 bases, with 8 bases left in between. Written as DNA, the CDR3 is TGTGCCAGCAGCTTACCTACTCACTACGAGCAGTACTTC. Its protein is CASSLPTHYEQYF.

The rearrangement joins TRBV20-1 to TRBJ2-5; TRBD2 aligns across 7 bases. After removal of 5 bases from V and 4 bases from J, the junction contained 16 bases not matched to a gene. The CDR3 totals 16 residues. CDR1 is DFQATT, CDR2 SNEGSKA, per germline (reference sequence). In DNA, the CDR3 is TGCAGTGCTGGTCAGACGGGACTACATCCGTTAGAGACCCAGTACTTC. Protein product: CSAGQTGLHPLETQYF.

About this clonotype itself: One junction end disagrees with the germline gene, perhaps due to a read error. The chain is built from TRBV12-3 or TRBV12-4 and TRBJ2-3; maybe TRBD1 (5 bases). CDR3 length: 14 amino acids. Here the CDR3 DNA reads TGTGCCAGCAGGTTAGGGGTGAACACAGATACGCAGTATTTT. Protein: CASRLGVNTDTQYF.

This clonotype has more than one count but fewer than ten. The rearrangement joins TRBV6-1 to TRBJ2-1; 7 positions agree with TRBD2. CDR3 length: 13 amino acids. The V gene's germline CDR1 is MNHNS and CDR2 SASEGT. The junction had 5 bases not matched to a gene; V was cut back by 8 bases and J by 4 bases. The CDR3: CASSAGEYNEQFF. The CDR3 DNA reads TGTGCCAGCTCGGCGGGGGAGTACAATGAGCAGTTCTTC.

This clonotype was counted between two and nine times. V is TRBV6-2 or TRBV6-3 and J is TRBJ2-7; no firm D call. Per germline, CDR1 MNHEY and CDR2 SVGEGT. Deletions cut 7 bases from V and 6 bases from J, with 13 bases between. CDR3 size: 12 residues. In DNA form, the CDR3 reads TGTGCCAGCACCCCCGGGCCGAGCGAGCAGTACTTC. Its protein product is CASTPGPSEQYF.

The V call is TRBV7-6, the J call TRBJ2-3; the D call may be TRBD1 or TRBD2 (5 bases each). CDR1 SGHVS and CDR2 FNYEAQ come from the germline V gene. The V gene lost 3 bases and the J gene lost 0 bases, with 10 bases spanning the gap. The CDR3 consists of 15 residues. CDR3 in amino acids: CASSLRGESTDTQYF. The CDR3 DNA reads as TGTGCCAGCAGCTTGAGAGGGGAAAGCACAGATACGCAGTATTTT.

The rearrangement uses TRBV7-6 and TRBJ2-4; 7 nucleotides align to TRBD1. The V gene end was trimmed by 2 bases and the J gene end by 4 bases; junction bases not matched to a gene: 2. The CDR3 runs to 14 residues. Germline CDR1 and CDR2: SGHVS and FNYEAQ. CDR3 nucleotide sequence: TGTGCCAGCAGCTTAAAGGGGGCTAAAAACATTCAGTACTTC. The encoded protein is CASSLKGAKNIQYF.

This clonotype showed up just once. The chain is built from TRBV6-2 or TRBV6-3 and TRBJ2-1; 8 nucleotides agree with TRBD2. CDR3 length equals 17 residues. V shed 1 base, J shed 8 bases, and the junction held 13 bases outside the gene matches. Germline lookup yields CDR1 MNHEY and CDR2 SVGEGT. CDR3 coding DNA: TGTGCCAGCAGTTACTTGTTCCCCGGGACTAGGGGAGATGAGCAGTTCTTC. Translation: CASSYLFPGTRGDEQFF.

This chain connects TRBV9 to TRBJ1-1, with D unclear. Germline V gene sequence: CDR1 SGDLS, CDR2 YYNGEE. V lost 3 bases and J 2 bases, leaving 14 bases between the germline ends. The CDR3 totals 15 residues. CDR3 sequence reads: CASSAHSAYNTEAFF. The CDR3 DNA sequence: TGTGCCAGCAGCGCTCATAGTGCGTACAACACTGAAGCTTTCTTT. Based on the CDR3 plus reference TRBV9 and TRBJ1-1, the full variable domain is DSGVTQTPKHLITATGQRVTLRCSPRSGDLSVYWYQQSLDQGLQFLIQYYNGEERAKGNILERFSAQQFPDLHSELNLSSLELGDSALYFCASSAHSAYNTEAFFGQGTRLTVV.

This clonotype has only a few counts. The chain recombines TRBV10-3 with TRBJ1-1; weak D call: TRBD1 (5 bases). Deletions cut 10 bases from V and 1 base from J, with 13 bases between. CDR1 is ENHRY and CDR2 is SYGVKD in the germline V gene. The CDR3 has 13 amino acids. CDR3 DNA sequence: TGTGCCACCCTCAGGGAAGCGAACACTGAAGCTTTCTTT. Translation: CATLREANTEAFF.

This clonotype was counted between two and nine times. The CDR3 bases are TGCGCCAGCAGCCTGACAGACAATCAGCCCCAGCATTTT. Amino acid sequence: CASSLTDNQPQHF. The chain links TRBV4-3 to TRBJ1-5; tentatively, D is TRBD1 (5 bases). Germline V CDR1 and CDR2: LGHNA, YSLEER. CDR3 length: 13 residues. Between the trimmed V and J ends, which lost 4 bases and 3 bases, there was a span of 7 bases.

V usage is TRBV19 and J usage is TRBJ2-7; 7 nucleotides agree with TRBD2. J gave up 5 bases and V 8 bases, and 9 bases lay outside the gene matches. Germline CDR1 and CDR2: LNHDA and SQIVND (reference sequence). This CDR3 spans 13 amino acids. In DNA, the CDR3 is TGTGCCAGTGGGGGAGGGGAGTCGGACGAGCAGTACTTC. This encodes CASGGGESDEQYF.

This clonotype was counted many times. The chain joins TRBV7-2 to TRBJ1-5; D remains unclear. Per germline, CDR1 SGHTA and CDR2 FQGNSA. The CDR3 is made up of 14 amino acids. The V gene lost 5 bases and the J gene lost 1 base, with 9 bases spanning the gap. As DNA, the CDR3 is TGTGCCAGCAGCCCTACGTTCAGCAATCAGCCCCAGCATTTT. Translation: CASSPTFSNQPQHF.

DNA for the CDR3: TGTGCCAGCCGACTAGCGGGAGGGTTCAGAAATGAGCAGTTCTTC. Translating it yields CASRLAGGFRNEQFF. The chain has TRBV6-2 or TRBV6-3 and TRBJ2-1; TRBD2 matches at 14 bases. The CDR3 is made up of 15 amino acids. J was trimmed by 7 bases and V by 8 bases; bases with no gene match: 7. Germline V gene sequence: CDR1 MNHEY, CDR2 SVGEGT.

The sample holds a few counts of this clonotype. The chain combines TRBV11-2 with TRBJ2-3; TRBD2 might be the D (7 bases). The V end was cut by 5 bases, the J end by 1 base, with 16 bases between. Per germline, CDR1 SGHAT and CDR2 FQNNGV. The CDR3 runs to 16 residues. Here the CDR3 reads CASSPTRGPRTDTQYF. The CDR3, as DNA: TGTGCCAGCAGCCCAACGCGGGGGCCCCGCACAGATACGCAGTATTTT.

This clonotype has more than one count but fewer than ten. The chain is built from TRBV28 and TRBJ2-7; 7 nucleotides align to TRBD1. V was pared by 5 bases and J by 0 bases, with 7 bases of the junction left unmatched. The germline CDR1 and CDR2 sequences are MDHEN and SYDVKM. The CDR3 is 15 amino acids. The CDR3 DNA sequence: TGTGCCAGCAGTCTGCCAGGGGGTTTCTCCTACGAGCAGTACTTC. As protein: CASSLPGGFSYEQYF.

This clonotype was seen more than once but under ten times. The chain has TRBV29-1 and TRBJ2-7; 10 nucleotides match TRBD1. J gave up 2 bases and V 5 bases, and 6 bases lay outside the gene matches. The CDR3 runs 14 residues. The germline V gene encodes CDR1 SQVTM and CDR2 ANQGSEA. The CDR3 nucleotides read TGCAGCGTTCCACGACAGGGGGCTCCCTACGAGCAGTACTTC. Translating gives CSVPRQGAPYEQYF.

This clonotype occurred many times. The chain carries TRBV7-2 and TRBJ1-6; no clear D. Looked up from germline, CDR1 is SGHTA and CDR2 is FQGNSA. The CDR3 has 17 residues. The V end lost 2 bases, the J end lost 0 bases, and 11 bases lay between the germline ends. CDR3 in DNA: TGTGCCAGCAGCTTATTCCCTGGAAGCTCCTATAATTCACCCCTCCACTTT. Residues: CASSLFPGSSYNSPLHF.

The J gene is TRBJ1-1, the V gene TRBV19; unclear D gene. V lost 5 bases and J 0 bases, leaving 13 bases between the germline ends. The CDR3 is 15 amino acids. Per the germline V gene, CDR1 is LNHDA and CDR2 is SQIVND (reference sequence). The DNA of the CDR3 is TGTGCCAGTAGTCCACGGACGGTCATGAACACTGAAGCTTTCTTT. This encodes CASSPRTVMNTEAFF.

This clonotype was counted only a few times. This chain links TRBV7-9 with TRBJ1-6; D unclear. The CDR3 runs 14 residues. V was cut by 1 base and J by 9 bases, with 10 bases left in between. The germline CDR1 and CDR2 sequences are SEHNR and FQNEAQ (reference sequence). The DNA for the CDR3 is TGTGCCAGCAGCTTAGGACTATCGGGTTCACCCCTCCACTTT. This encodes CASSLGLSGSPLHF.

The sample holds many counts of this clonotype. The rearrangement joins TRBV7-8 to TRBJ2-5; D not resolved. CDR1 SGHVS and CDR2 FQNEAQ come from the germline V gene. Trimming pared 2 bases from V and 1 base from J, leaving 8 bases between. This CDR3 comprises 14 residues. The chain's CDR3 is CASSLNSGQETQYF. The CDR3 nucleotides are TGTGCCAGCAGCTTAAATTCGGGCCAAGAGACCCAGTACTTC.